A single sample gave rise to the 32 T cell receptor beta chains below, sequenced in a study of cytomegalovirus exposure and HLA in healthy donors. The PCR made use of 60 Vbeta and 13 Jbeta primers. Some clones are missing from TCRdb's copy, which holds only in-frame ones; the method was immunoSEQ multiplex PCR. Of about 130,000 clones listed, around 85% were seen once; the top ten hold roughly 1.8%. What was sequenced was PBMCs. The receptors shown here come from a boy younger than 18 in good health and CMV-seronegative.

This chain uses TRBV4-1 with TRBJ1-1; D remains ambiguous. V shed 1 base and J shed 3 bases, with 9 bases lying between them. CDR1 and CDR2 from the germline V gene are MGHRA and YSYEKL. This CDR3 spans 14 amino acids. The CDR3, as DNA: TGCGCCAGCAGCCAAGTCGACGGGGACACTGAAGCTTTCTTT. Protein product: CASSQVDGDTEAFF.

V gene TRBV10-3 combines with J gene TRBJ2-2; D unresolved. V lost 8 bases and J lost 3, with 10 bases in between. This CDR3 is 13 amino acids long. Looked up from germline, CDR1 is ENHRY and CDR2 is SYGVKD. CDR3 sequence: CAIELAHTGELFF. As DNA, the CDR3 is TGTGCCATCGAGTTAGCCCACACCGGGGAGCTGTTTTTT.

The rearrangement joins TRBV30 to TRBJ2-7; 10 bases map to TRBD2. Germline CDR1 is GTSNPN and CDR2 is SVGIG (reference sequence). The CDR3 is 14 amino acids. With 4 bases clipped from V and 7 bases from J, the junction kept 10 bases outside the gene matches. The DNA for the CDR3 is TGTGCCTGGACTCGGCTAGCGGGAGTAGGAGAGCAGTACTTC. Protein: CAWTRLAGVGEQYF.

This sequence joins TRBV7-3 and TRBJ2-3, with 9 bases aligning to TRBD2. Germline CDR1 and CDR2: SGHTA and FQGTGA. This CDR3 comprises 16 residues. V was pared by 2 bases and J by 1 base, with 4 bases of the junction left unmatched. CDR3 sequence (DNA): TGTGCCAGCAGCTTAGGGGTAGCGGGGGGCACAGATACGCAGTATTTT. Translation gives CASSLGVAGGTDTQYF.

The V gene is TRBV19, the J gene TRBJ2-1; tentative D call: TRBD2 (6 bases). Germline V gives CDR1 LNHDA, CDR2 SQIVND (reference sequence). V was shortened by 3 bases and J by 4 bases, with 13 bases between the two germline ends. This CDR3 contains 15 residues. DNA for the CDR3: TGTGCCAGTAGTATCCTAGGGAGGAAGTACAATGAGCAGTTCTTC. Its protein product is CASSILGRKYNEQFF.

This clone was counted between two and nine times. The rearrangement links TRBV5-1 to TRBJ1-1; D may be TRBD1 (5 bases). The V gene's germline CDR1 is SGHRS and CDR2 YFSETQ. V dropped 1 base and J dropped 1 base, with 11 bases sitting between them. The CDR3 loop spans 15 amino acids. CDR3 bases: TGCGCCAGCAGCTTGACCCAGGGAAAGAACACTGAAGCTTTCTTT. Protein product: CASSLTQGKNTEAFF.

The sample holds a few counts of this clone. The CDR3 DNA reads TGTGCCAGCAGCTTGGGTATCTACGAGCAGTACTTC. Encoded protein: CASSLGIYEQYF. The chain couples TRBV5-6 to TRBJ2-7; no clear D gene. This CDR3 spans 12 amino acids. V lost 0 bases and J 3 bases, leaving 4 bases between the germline ends. Germline-derived CDR1 and CDR2 are SGHDT and YYEEEE.

The rearrangement links TRBV18 to TRBJ1-1; D is unresolved. V gave up 0 bases and J gave up 3 bases, with 5 bases separating them. The CDR3 sequence is 13 residues long. Looked up from germline, CDR1 is KGHSH and CDR2 is LQKENI. CDR3 loop: CASSPPGDTEAFF. The CDR3 DNA follows: TGTGCCAGCTCACCACCCGGTGACACTGAAGCTTTCTTT.

This rearrangement joins TRBV5-1 to TRBJ1-1, with 10 bases aligning to TRBD1. Trimming cost V 5 bases and J 0 bases; bases outside gene matches: 19. The CDR3 is made up of 20 amino acids. Germline CDR1 and CDR2: SGHRS and YFSETQ. The CDR3 nucleotides read TGCGCCAGCAGATACTCGGTGCTTACGGGACAGGGGATTTTGAACACTGAAGCTTTCTTT. Translation: CASRYSVLTGQGILNTEAFF. Variable domain in full (rest from reference TRBV5-1 and TRBJ1-1): KAGVTQTPRYLIKTRGQQVTLSCSPISGHRSVSWYQQTPGQGLQFLFEYFSETQRNKGNFPGRFSGRQFSNSRSEMNVSTLELGDSALYLCASRYSVLTGQGILNTEAFFGQGTRLTVV.

The table lists this clone with a few counts. V usage is TRBV19 and J usage is TRBJ2-7; D may be TRBD2 (5 bases). This CDR3 is 13 amino acids long. The germline gives CDR1 LNHDA, CDR2 SQIVND (reference sequence). V lost 3 bases, J lost 3 bases, and 9 bases lay in between. In DNA form, the CDR3 reads TGTGCCAGTAGTATTAGACTATTCTACGAGCAGTACTTC. Protein: CASSIRLFYEQYF.

The rearrangement links TRBV11-2 to TRBJ2-3; 9 nucleotides match TRBD2. This CDR3 is 16 amino acids long. Losses at the gene ends were 10 bases for V and 7 bases for J; bases not matched to a gene: 18. Germline V lookup: CDR1 SGHAT, CDR2 FQNNGV. CDR3 bases: TGTGCCACCCTAGAGGGGGGGCGGGGGGGCCGATATACGCAGTATTTT. Encoded protein: CATLEGGRGGRYTQYF.

J is TRBJ1-1 and V is TRBV9, with a weak D call TRBD1 (5 bases). Germline CDR1 and CDR2: SGDLS and YYNGEE. This CDR3 is 12 amino acids long. The germline V and J ends were trimmed by 0 bases and 7 bases, with 7 bases remaining between them. The CDR3 DNA reads as TGTGCCAGCAGCGTAGGGGGGGGTGAAGCTTTCTTT. Its protein product is CASSVGGGEAFF. Combining the CDR3 with reference TRBV9 and TRBJ1-1 gives the whole variable domain DSGVTQTPKHLITATGQRVTLRCSPRSGDLSVYWYQQSLDQGLQFLIQYYNGEERAKGNILERFSAQQFPDLHSELNLSSLELGDSALYFCASSVGGGEAFFGQGTRLTVV.

The CDR3 nucleotides are TGTGCCAGCAGCACCCTAGCGGGGGTTAACCAAGAGACCCAGTACTTC. As protein: CASSTLAGVNQETQYF. V usage is TRBV7-9 and J usage is TRBJ2-5, with 10 bases matching TRBD2. V gave up 5 bases and J gave up 0 bases; unmatched junction bases: 6. Germline loops: CDR1 SEHNR, CDR2 FQNEAQ (reference sequence). The CDR3 has 16 amino acids.

This clone was seen a few times. The V and J genes are TRBV11-3 and TRBJ1-1; the D is unclear. This CDR3 has 13 amino acids. Germline CDR1 is SGHNT and CDR2 is YENEEA. The V gene lost 5 bases and the J gene lost 6 bases, with 13 bases spanning the gap. The CDR3 DNA is TGTGCCAGCAGCCGGCGCCCGGAGGCTGAAGCTTTCTTT. It encodes CASSRRPEAEAFF.

The V gene is TRBV6-5, the J gene TRBJ1-5; D ambiguous. Germline lookup yields CDR1 MNHEY and CDR2 SVGAGI. This CDR3 has 14 amino acids. Trimming left V 6 bases short and J 0 bases short, with 9 bases between. The CDR3 nucleotides are TGTGCCAGCAGAACAGCTTATAGCAATCAGCCCCAGCATTTT. This translates into CASRTAYSNQPQHF.

The V and J genes are TRBV4-1 and TRBJ2-1, with D unresolved. The germline V and J ends were trimmed by 1 base and 4 bases, with 20 bases remaining between them. Germline CDR1 is MGHRA and CDR2 is YSYEKL. The CDR3 length is 18 residues. The CDR3 loop is CASSQVALYPPEYNEQFF. The CDR3 DNA follows: TGCGCCAGCAGCCAAGTAGCCCTTTACCCCCCCGAATACAATGAGCAGTTCTTC.

The rearrangement links TRBV9 to TRBJ2-6, with TRBD1 identical over 11 bases. The V and J ends lost 4 bases and 1 base, in that order; junction bases with no gene match: 4. CDR3 length: 17 amino acids. Per germline, CDR1 SGDLS and CDR2 YYNGEE. The CDR3, as DNA: TGTGCCAGCAGCCCCGGGACAGGGGGGTCTGGGGCCAACGTCCTGACTTTC. This translates into CASSPGTGGSGANVLTF.

The chain uses TRBV6-4 and TRBJ2-2; TRBD2 agrees at 8 bases. The trim removed 3 bases at V and 3 bases at J, leaving 3 bases unmatched. Germline loops: CDR1 MRHNA, CDR2 SNTAGT. The CDR3 is 15 residues long. The CDR3 region has the DNA TGTGCCAGCAGTGAGGGACTAGACCACACCGGGGAGCTGTTTTTT. Translated, it gives CASSEGLDHTGELFF.

This clone was counted a few times. This chain uses TRBV5-6 with TRBJ2-7; 10 nucleotides agree with TRBD1. The CDR3 extends over 15 amino acids. V dropped 1 base and J dropped 3; count of bases not matched to a gene: 4. CDR1 is SGHDT and CDR2 is YYEEEE in the germline V gene. CDR3 coding DNA: TGTGCCAGCAGCTTGTCCGGGACAGGGGACTACGAGCAGTACTTC. It translates to CASSLSGTGDYEQYF.

The chain has TRBV9 and TRBJ1-2; tentative D call: TRBD1 (5 bases). CDR1 SGDLS and CDR2 YYNGEE come from the germline V gene. The CDR3 spans 16 residues. The V end was cut by 3 bases, the J end by 3 bases, with 18 bases between. Here the CDR3 DNA reads TGTGCCAGCAGCGGGGATTCGGGGGAGGGAGACTATGGCTACACCTTC. This gives the protein CASSGDSGEGDYGYTF.

As for this clone: One junction end does not reproduce the germline sequence, and a read error may be involved. The rearrangement uses TRBV5-4 and TRBJ2-7; 10 positions agree with TRBD2. The CDR3 contains 12 residues. Germline V gene data show CDR1 as SGHNT and CDR2 as YYREEE (reference sequence). The DNA for the CDR3 is TGTGCCAGCAGCTTTAGCGGGGGGCCTTCGGACTTC. Translation: CASSFSGGPSDF.

V usage is TRBV6-1 and J usage is TRBJ2-5; D is possibly TRBD2 (5 bases). Trimming stripped 4 bases from V and 2 bases from J, with 8 bases between. The CDR3 has 13 residues. From germline, CDR1 is MNHNS and CDR2 SASEGT. The CDR3 coding sequence is TGTGCCAGCAGTGGTAGAGGGCAAGAGACCCAGTACTTC. Protein product: CASSGRGQETQYF.

This chain joins TRBV7-9 and TRBJ1-3, with D unclear. V gave up 0 bases and J gave up 0 bases, with 3 bases separating them. The CDR3 is 14 residues long. Germline CDR1 reads SEHNR; CDR2 reads FQNEAQ (reference sequence). Here the CDR3 reads CASSLAHSGNTIYF. In nucleotides, the CDR3 is TGTGCCAGCAGCTTAGCACACTCTGGAAACACCATATATTTT.

This chain connects TRBV18 to TRBJ2-7; D perhaps matches TRBD2 (5 bases). Germline V gene lookup returns CDR1 KGHSH and CDR2 LQKENI. Trimming cost V 1 base and J 0 bases, with 10 bases left between them. The CDR3 contains 15 residues. The CDR3: CASSPRRDSSYEQYF. The CDR3 coding sequence is TGTGCCAGCTCACCACGACGGGATAGCTCCTACGAGCAGTACTTC.

This sequence joins TRBV5-1 and TRBJ2-2, with 9 bases matching TRBD2. The germline gives CDR1 SGHRS, CDR2 YFSETQ. The ends lost 4 bases at V and 3 bases at J; junction bases unmatched: 7. The CDR3 totals 16 residues. The CDR3 loop reads CASSPKRGADTGELFF. The CDR3 DNA is TGCGCCAGCAGCCCAAAGCGGGGGGCCGACACCGGGGAGCTGTTTTTT. Together with reference TRBV5-1 and TRBJ2-2, the CDR3 gives the full variable domain: KAGVTQTPRYLIKTRGQQVTLSCSPISGHRSVSWYQQTPGQGLQFLFEYFSETQRNKGNFPGRFSGRQFSNSRSEMNVSTLELGDSALYLCASSPKRGADTGELFFGEGSRLTVL.

This rearrangement joins TRBV7-9 to TRBJ1-2; the D gene is possibly TRBD1 (5 bases). The CDR3 contains 12 residues. With 1 base removed from V and 8 bases from J, the gap between germline ends came to 8 bases. The germline V gene has CDR1 SEHNR and CDR2 FQNEAQ (reference sequence). The CDR3 region has the DNA TGTGCCAGCAGCTTAGAGCGGGGGGGCTACACCTTC. Translating gives CASSLERGGYTF.

V and J are TRBV6-5 and TRBJ2-3; D call uncertain. Germline CDR1 and CDR2: MNHEY and SVGAGI. The CDR3 consists of 14 residues. Trimming left V 5 bases short and J 0 bases short, with 9 bases between. The CDR3 is CASSAYLSTDTQYF. As DNA, the CDR3 is TGTGCCAGCAGTGCCTACCTTAGCACAGATACGCAGTATTTT.

CDR3 bases: TGTGCCACCAGCAGAGACTTGGCCACAGATACGCAGTATTTT. It yields the protein CATSRDLATDTQYF. V gene TRBV15 combines with J gene TRBJ2-3; D is undetermined. Germline CDR1 and CDR2: LNHNV and YYDKDF (reference sequence). The CDR3 consists of 14 residues. The V end lost 0 bases, the J end lost 2 bases, and 6 bases lay between the germline ends.

The chain recombines TRBV5-1 with TRBJ2-7, with TRBD2 identical over 12 bases. CDR1 SGHRS and CDR2 YFSETQ come from the germline V gene. V shed 0 bases, J shed 5 bases, and the junction held 6 bases outside the gene matches. The CDR3 runs 16 residues. For the CDR3, the DNA is TGCGCCAGCAGCTTGGGACTAGCGGGGGCAGGTGACGAGCAGTACTTC. This translates into CASSLGLAGAGDEQYF.

The chain has TRBV27 and TRBJ2-1; 10 positions match TRBD2. This CDR3 has 15 amino acids. Germline V gene lookup returns CDR1 MNHEY and CDR2 SMNVEV (reference sequence). Trimming removed 4 bases from V and 6 bases from J; junction bases left unmatched: 6. The CDR3 sequence is CASSSGLAEFNEQFF. DNA for the CDR3: TGTGCCAGCAGTTCAGGACTAGCGGAGTTCAATGAGCAGTTCTTC.

The rearrangement uses TRBV5-6 and TRBJ1-5; 9 bases match TRBD1. The germline gives CDR1 SGHDT, CDR2 YYEEEE. This CDR3 has 15 residues. The V segment lost 3 bases and the J segment 2 bases; nucleotides outside the gene matches: 3. The DNA of the CDR3 is TGTGCCAGCAGCTCTGGGACAGGGCGCAATCAGCCCCAGCATTTT. It encodes CASSSGTGRNQPQHF.

This clone occurred a few times. The DNA for the CDR3 is TGTGCCAGCAGCTTTACAGGGGGAGGACCGAATGAAGCTTTCTTT. As protein: CASSFTGGGPNEAFF. The V and J genes are TRBV5-6 and TRBJ1-1, with 8 bases aligning to TRBD1. Trimming removed 2 bases from V and 7 bases from J; junction bases left unmatched: 10. Germline V gives CDR1 SGHDT, CDR2 YYEEEE. The CDR3 is made up of 15 amino acids.